This TCR beta chain derives from a study of T cells in Graves' hyperthyroidism and ophthalmopathy. Graves' hyperthyroidism is called stable when ophthalmopathy does not progress within 18 months. Recently diagnosed hyperthyroidism of less than 2 months' duration affected patients aged 18 to 65. The CDR3 consists of 13 residues. Per germline, CDR1 SQVTM and CDR2 ANQGSEA. V shed 4 bases and J shed 1 base, with 11 bases lying between them. Researchers took RNA transcripts and amplified the TCR beta CDR3 regions from them. HTBI primers were used for first-round RT-PCR of the TCR CDR3. TCRdb re-derived calls from the multiplex PCR reads in MiXCR, one entry per CDR3 protein. The profile covers about 740,000 distinct CDR3 sequences, with less than 15% appearing a single time and roughly a tenth taken by the ten largest. This clonotype was detected only a few times.

The TCR sequence derives from a woman aged 18 to 35 with Graves' hyperthyroidism. The chain carries TRBV29-1 and TRBJ2-7; TRBD2 might be the D (6 bases). The sequencing input was blood. The CDR3 DNA reads TGCAGCGTTGCGGTAGCGGCGTCCTACGAGCAGTACTTC. Protein sequence: CSVAVAASYEQYF.